The entry below describes one T cell receptor beta chain. What it recognizes is unknown. The sample belongs to a study of blood T cells in healthy people across ages. Study-level points and caveats: Samples with more naive T cells showed higher observed beta diversity. Unsorted PBMC input precluded a conclusive naive versus antigen-experienced comparison. In long-lived donors, naive CD4+ cell counts and diversity exceeded those of aged donors.

Using a J-beta primer mix together with a sample-barcoded 5' primer, a second PCR was run for 7 to 11 cycles. Tagging of each cDNA molecule was performed by a template-switch adaptor with 12 random nucleotides. TCRdb re-analysed the 5' RACE reads in MiXCR, keeping a single row per CDR3 protein. The sample has more than 650,000 distinct CDR3 sequences; approximately 22% are singletons. CDR1 and CDR2 (germline): SNHLY, FYNNEI. The CDR3 is 15 amino acids. The V end was cut by 3 bases, the J end by 1 base, with 9 bases between. Sequencing was carried out using blood. The chain couples TRBV2 to TRBJ2-2; D might be TRBD1 (6 bases). The receptor's source is a man aged 70 or older in good health. As DNA, the CDR3 is TGTGCCAGCAGTGATTGGGGGCTGAACACCGGGGAGCTGTTTTTT. Residues: CASSDWGLNTGELFF. Using reference TRBV2 and TRBJ2-2 for the parts outside the CDR3, the full variable domain is EPEVTQTPSHQVTQMGQEVILRCVPISNHLYFYWYRQILGQKVEFLVSFYNNEISEKSEIFDDQFSVERPDGSNFTLKIRSTKLEDSAMYFCASSDWGLNTGELFFGEGSRLTVL.